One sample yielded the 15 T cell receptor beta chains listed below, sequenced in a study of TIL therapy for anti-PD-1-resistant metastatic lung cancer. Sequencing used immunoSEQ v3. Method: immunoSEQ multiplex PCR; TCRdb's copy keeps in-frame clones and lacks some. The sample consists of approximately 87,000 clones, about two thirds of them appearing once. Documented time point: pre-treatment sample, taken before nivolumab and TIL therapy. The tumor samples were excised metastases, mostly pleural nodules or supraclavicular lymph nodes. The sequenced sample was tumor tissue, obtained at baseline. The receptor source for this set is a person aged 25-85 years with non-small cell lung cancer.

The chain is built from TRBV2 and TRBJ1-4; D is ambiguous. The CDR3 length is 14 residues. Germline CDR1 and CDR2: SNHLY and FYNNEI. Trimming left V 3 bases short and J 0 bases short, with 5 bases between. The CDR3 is CASSESATNEKLFF. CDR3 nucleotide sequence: TGTGCCAGCAGTGAGTCAGCAACTAATGAAAAACTGTTTTTT. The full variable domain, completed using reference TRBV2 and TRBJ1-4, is EPEVTQTPSHQVTQMGQEVILRCVPISNHLYFYWYRQILGQKVEFLVSFYNNEISEKSEIFDDQFSVERPDGSNFTLKIRSTKLEDSAMYFCASSESATNEKLFFGSGTQLSVL.

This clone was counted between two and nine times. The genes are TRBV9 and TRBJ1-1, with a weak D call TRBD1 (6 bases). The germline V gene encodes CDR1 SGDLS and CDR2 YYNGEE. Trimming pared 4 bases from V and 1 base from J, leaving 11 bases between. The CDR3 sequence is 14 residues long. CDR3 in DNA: TGTGCCAGCAGCCCAATGACAGGGAACACTGAAGCTTTCTTT. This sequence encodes CASSPMTGNTEAFF.

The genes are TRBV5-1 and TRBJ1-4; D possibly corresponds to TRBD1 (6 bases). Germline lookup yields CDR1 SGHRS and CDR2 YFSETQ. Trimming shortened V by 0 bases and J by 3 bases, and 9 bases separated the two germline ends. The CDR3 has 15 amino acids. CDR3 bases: TGCGCCAGCAGCTTGGGGACAGTTTCTAATGAAAAACTGTTTTTT. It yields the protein CASSLGTVSNEKLFF. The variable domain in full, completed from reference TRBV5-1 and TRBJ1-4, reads KAGVTQTPRYLIKTRGQQVTLSCSPISGHRSVSWYQQTPGQGLQFLFEYFSETQRNKGNFPGRFSGRQFSNSRSEMNVSTLELGDSALYLCASSLGTVSNEKLFFGSGTQLSVL.

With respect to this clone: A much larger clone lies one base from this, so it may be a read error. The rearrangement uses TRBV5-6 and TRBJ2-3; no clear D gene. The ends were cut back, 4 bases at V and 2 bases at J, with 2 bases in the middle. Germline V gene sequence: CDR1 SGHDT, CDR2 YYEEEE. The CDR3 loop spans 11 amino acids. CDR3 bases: TGTGCCAGCAGCCTCACAGATACGCAGTATTTT. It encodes CASSLTDTQYF. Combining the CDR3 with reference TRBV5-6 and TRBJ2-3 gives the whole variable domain DAGVTQSPTHLIKTRGQQVTLRCSPKSGHDTVSWYQQALGQGPQFIFQYYEEEERQRGNFPDRFSGHQFPNYSSELNVNALLLGDSALYLCASSLTDTQYFGPGTRLTVL.

CDR3 protein: CASSWGLATNEQFF. DNA for the CDR3: TGCGCCAGCAGCTGGGGACTAGCTACCAATGAGCAGTTCTTC. The gene calls are TRBV5-1 and TRBJ2-1; 9 bases are a match to TRBD2. The ends lost 3 bases at V and 6 bases at J; junction bases unmatched: 4. The CDR3 is 14 residues long. Germline lookup yields CDR1 SGHRS and CDR2 YFSETQ.

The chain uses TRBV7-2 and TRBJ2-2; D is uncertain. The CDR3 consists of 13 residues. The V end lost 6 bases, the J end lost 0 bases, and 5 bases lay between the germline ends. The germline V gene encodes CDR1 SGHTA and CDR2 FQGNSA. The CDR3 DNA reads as TGTGCCAGCAGATCCCCGAACACCGGGGAGCTGTTTTTT. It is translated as CASRSPNTGELFF.

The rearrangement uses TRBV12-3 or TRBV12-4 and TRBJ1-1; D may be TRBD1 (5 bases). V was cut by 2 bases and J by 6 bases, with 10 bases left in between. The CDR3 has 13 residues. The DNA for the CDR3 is TGTGCCAGCAGTTTAAGGGGAAGGGCTGAAGCTTTCTTT. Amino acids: CASSLRGRAEAFF.

The CDR3 DNA follows: TGTGCCAGCAGCGTGGGACCAGACTTCAATGAGCAGTTCTTC. Its protein is CASSVGPDFNEQFF. V is TRBV9 and J is TRBJ2-1; D possibly matches TRBD1 or TRBD2 (5 bases each). Trimming took off 2 bases at V and 6 bases at J, with 12 bases between the two ends. The CDR3 spans 14 residues. Germline assignment: CDR1 SGDLS and CDR2 YYNGEE. The full variable domain, in which reference TRBV9 and TRBJ2-1 provide the parts outside the CDR3, is DSGVTQTPKHLITATGQRVTLRCSPRSGDLSVYWYQQSLDQGLQFLIQYYNGEERAKGNILERFSAQQFPDLHSELNLSSLELGDSALYFCASSVGPDFNEQFFGPGTRLTVL.

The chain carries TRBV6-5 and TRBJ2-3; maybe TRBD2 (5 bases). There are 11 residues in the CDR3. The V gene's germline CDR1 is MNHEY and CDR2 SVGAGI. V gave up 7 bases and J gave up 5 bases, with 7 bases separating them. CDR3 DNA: TGTGCCAGCACCCGGGGAGATACGCAGTATTTT. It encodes CASTRGDTQYF.

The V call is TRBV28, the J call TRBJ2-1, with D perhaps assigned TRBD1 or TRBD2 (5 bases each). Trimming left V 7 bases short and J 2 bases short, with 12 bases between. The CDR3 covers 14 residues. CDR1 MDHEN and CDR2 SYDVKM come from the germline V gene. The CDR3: CASNPGTTYNEQFF. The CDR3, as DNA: TGTGCCAGCAACCCCGGGACCACCTACAATGAGCAGTTCTTC. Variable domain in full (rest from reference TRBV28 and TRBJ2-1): DVKVTQSSRYLVKRTGEKVFLECVQDMDHENMFWYRQDPGLGLRLIYFSYDVKMKEKGDIPEGYSVSREKKERFSLILESASTNQTSMYLCASNPGTTYNEQFFGPGTRLTVL.

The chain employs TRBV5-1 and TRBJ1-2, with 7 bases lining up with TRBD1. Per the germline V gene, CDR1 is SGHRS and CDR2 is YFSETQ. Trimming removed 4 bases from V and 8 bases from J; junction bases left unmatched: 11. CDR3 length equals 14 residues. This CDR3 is CASSPLSQGGGYTF. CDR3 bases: TGCGCCAGCAGCCCCCTCTCCCAAGGGGGCGGCTACACCTTC.

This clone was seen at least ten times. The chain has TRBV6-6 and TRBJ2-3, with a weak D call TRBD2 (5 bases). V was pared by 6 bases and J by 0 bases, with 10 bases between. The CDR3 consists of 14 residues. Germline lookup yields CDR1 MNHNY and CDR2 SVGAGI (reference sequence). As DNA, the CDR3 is TGTGCCAGCAGGGACTTTCCTAGCACAGATACGCAGTATTTT. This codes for CASRDFPSTDTQYF.

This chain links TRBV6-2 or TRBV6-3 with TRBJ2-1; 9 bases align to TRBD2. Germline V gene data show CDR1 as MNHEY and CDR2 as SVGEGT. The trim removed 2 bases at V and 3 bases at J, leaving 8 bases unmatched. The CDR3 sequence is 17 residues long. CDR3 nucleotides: TGTGCCAGCAGTTACGAATCTAGCGGGATGCTCTACAATGAGCAGTTCTTC. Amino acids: CASSYESSGMLYNEQFF.

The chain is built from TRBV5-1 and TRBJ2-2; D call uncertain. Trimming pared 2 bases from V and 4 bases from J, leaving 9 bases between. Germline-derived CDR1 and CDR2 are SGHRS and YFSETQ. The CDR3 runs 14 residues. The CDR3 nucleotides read TGCGCCAGCAGCTTAGGACCCAGCACCGGGGAGCTGTTTTTT. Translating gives CASSLGPSTGELFF. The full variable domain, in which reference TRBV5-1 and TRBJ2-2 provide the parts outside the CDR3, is KAGVTQTPRYLIKTRGQQVTLSCSPISGHRSVSWYQQTPGQGLQFLFEYFSETQRNKGNFPGRFSGRQFSNSRSEMNVSTLELGDSALYLCASSLGPSTGELFFGEGSRLTVL.

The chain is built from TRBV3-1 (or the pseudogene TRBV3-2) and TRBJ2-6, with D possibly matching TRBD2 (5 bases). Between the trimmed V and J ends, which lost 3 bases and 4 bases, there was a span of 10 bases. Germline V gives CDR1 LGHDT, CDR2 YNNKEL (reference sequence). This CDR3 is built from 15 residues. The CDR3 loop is CASSHWERGANVLTF. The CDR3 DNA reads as TGTGCCAGCAGCCATTGGGAGAGGGGGGCCAACGTCCTGACTTTC.